One sample yielded the 18 T cell receptor beta chains listed below, sequenced in a study of molecular identifiers for immune sequencing clone quantification (dated by TCRdb to 2017 to 2018). Libraries were constructed by PCR. Sequencing relied on a NextSeq 500. The raw public data were reprocessed by TCRdb itself: fastp quality trimming at Q25, MiXCR clonotype calling, in-frame beta chains only. All rows with the same CDR3 protein become a single entry with the most common DNA and genes. This sample gives approximately 500,000 distinct CDR3 sequences in total; around 23% of them show up just once. The top ten constitute about 0.75% of the sample. Sample: naive CD8+ T cells from blood, with Jurkat cell RNA spiked in. The intended sense of this specimen's cell subset or site label: FACS-sorted CD8+CD4-CCR7+CD45RA+ naive T cells. These receptors came from a human donor in good health. Some libraries in this study had Jurkat cell RNA spiked in.

This clonotype was found many times. This sequence joins TRBV20-1 and TRBJ2-2; D ambiguous. CDR1 DFQATT and CDR2 SNEGSKA come from the germline V gene (reference sequence). Trimming removed 2 bases from V and 6 bases from J, with 10 bases in between. CDR3 length: 13 residues. CDR3 sequence: CSARSSGAGELFF. In nucleotides, the CDR3 is TGCAGTGCTAGATCCTCTGGGGCCGGGGAGCTGTTTTTT.

Points on this clonotype: A single base separates this from a much larger clone, so it may be a read error. The J gene is TRBJ2-3, the V gene TRBV6-2 or TRBV6-3, with 7 bases matching TRBD1. Gene TRBJ1-5 matches the end of the DNA better, so the J call may be wrong. Germline V lookup: CDR1 MNHEY, CDR2 SVGEGT. This CDR3 has 13 residues. CDR3 amino acids: CAGGGGETDTQHF. The CDR3 DNA reads TGTGCCGGAGGAGGGGGCGAAACAGATACGCAGCATTTT.

There are many counts of this clonotype. The CDR3 region is CSVEYPGYNEQFF. CDR3 in DNA: TGCAGCGTTGAATATCCCGGTTACAATGAGCAGTTCTTC. The chain employs TRBV29-1 and TRBJ2-1; D uncertain. CDR3 length equals 13 residues. V lost 2 bases, J lost 4 bases, and 9 bases lay in between. Germline loops: CDR1 SQVTM, CDR2 ANQGSEA.

This sequence joins TRBV28 and TRBJ2-1; 7 positions agree with TRBD2. Per germline, CDR1 MDHEN and CDR2 SYDVKM. The CDR3 has 16 amino acids. The trim removed 4 bases at V and 3 bases at J, leaving 9 bases unmatched. CDR3 amino acids: CASSSRLAASYNEQFF. DNA of the CDR3: TGTGCCAGCAGTTCTAGACTAGCTGCTAGCTACAATGAGCAGTTCTTC.

A note on this clonotype: A read error is likely, as this CDR3 ends without the conserved phenylalanine or tryptophan. CDR3 loop: CSARKLAGQYNEQFC. The CDR3 nucleotides are TGCAGTGCTAGAAAGCTAGCGGGACAATACAATGAGCAGTTCTGC. The J gene is TRBJ2-1, the V gene TRBV20-1, with 9 bases identical to TRBD2. CDR3 length equals 15 residues. Germline assignment: CDR1 DFQATT and CDR2 SNEGSKA (reference sequence). With 2 bases clipped from V and 4 bases from J, the junction kept 6 bases outside the gene matches.

At least ten counts were recorded for this clonotype. This sequence joins TRBV10-2 and TRBJ2-6; D is unresolved. V gave up 5 bases and J gave up 2 bases, with 7 bases separating them. Germline CDR1 reads WSHSY; CDR2 reads SAAADI. The CDR3 totals 14 residues. For the CDR3, the DNA is TGCGCCAGCAGTCAGGACGCTGGGGCCAACGTCCTGACTTTC. Amino acids: CASSQDAGANVLTF.

This clonotype was picked up a small number of times. The CDR3 protein is CSARDYTSYEQYF. Written as DNA, the CDR3 is TGCAGTGCTAGAGATTATACTAGCTACGAGCAGTACTTC. The J gene is TRBJ2-7, the V gene TRBV20-1; D perhaps matches TRBD2 (5 bases). The germline V and J ends were trimmed by 0 bases and 3 bases, with 9 bases remaining between them. This CDR3 spans 13 amino acids. Germline lookup yields CDR1 DFQATT and CDR2 SNEGSKA (reference sequence).

This clonotype was counted ten times or more. CDR3: CASSLEQGAFEAFF. The CDR3 DNA is TGTGCCAGCAGCCTCGAACAGGGGGCATTCGAAGCTTTCTTT. This chain joins TRBV9 and TRBJ1-1; 9 nucleotides align to TRBD1. CDR1 and CDR2 from the germline V gene are SGDLS and YYNGEE. With 4 bases clipped from V and 8 bases from J, the junction kept 9 bases outside the gene matches. The length of the CDR3 is 14 residues. The full variable domain, rest sourced from reference TRBV9 and TRBJ1-1, is DSGVTQTPKHLITATGQRVTLRCSPRSGDLSVYWYQQSLDQGLQFLIQYYNGEERAKGNILERFSAQQFPDLHSELNLSSLELGDSALYFCASSLEQGAFEAFFGQGTRLTVV.

This clonotype was picked up many times. The chain recombines TRBV4-3 with TRBJ2-7, with D perhaps TRBD2 (6 bases). The germline V gene encodes CDR1 LGHNA and CDR2 YSLEER. This CDR3 is built from 16 residues. V dropped 4 bases and J dropped 0 bases, with 16 bases sitting between them. The CDR3 loop is CASSPDGGPYSYEQYF. DNA of the CDR3: TGCGCCAGCAGCCCTGACGGGGGACCTTACTCCTACGAGCAGTACTTC.

Regarding this clonotype: The junction and the germline gene differ at one end; a read error may be behind it. The V call is TRBV5-1, the J call TRBJ1-4; D ambiguous. Per germline, CDR1 SGHRS and CDR2 YFSETQ. This CDR3 has 16 residues. As DNA, the CDR3 is TGCGCCAGCAGCTTGGAAACTCCCGCAACTAGTGAAAAACTGTTTTTT. This sequence encodes CASSLETPATSEKLFF.

The sample holds a few counts of this clonotype. The chain links TRBV9 to TRBJ2-5; tentative D call: TRBD2 (6 bases). Germline CDR1 reads SGDLS; CDR2 reads YYNGEE. This CDR3 region has 13 residues. V lost 4 bases and J 4 bases, leaving 11 bases between the germline ends. The CDR3 coding sequence is TGTGCCAGCAGCCCCGAGGGAGGAGAGACCCAGTACTTC. Its protein product is CASSPEGGETQYF.

On this clonotype: A single base separates this from a much larger clone, so it may be a read error. The CDR3 coding sequence is TGCAGTGCTGGAGGAGATACGCAGTATTTT. Translated: CSAGGDTQYF. The V and J genes are TRBV20-1 and TRBJ2-3; possible D gene TRBD2, 5 bases. The V gene's germline CDR1 is DFQATT and CDR2 SNEGSKA (reference sequence). This CDR3 is built from 10 residues. V gave up 5 bases and J gave up 5 bases, with 5 bases separating them.

Turning to this clonotype: This may stem from a read error, because a much larger clone lies one nucleotide away. V and J are TRBV27 and TRBJ1-2; no firm D call. The CDR3 runs to 14 residues. CDR1 and CDR2 (germline): MNHEY, SMNVEV (reference sequence). V was pared by 2 bases and J by 5 bases, with 12 bases between. The CDR3 nucleotides read TGTGCCAGCAGTTTAGTCCAATTAGCGTATGGCTACACCTTC. This sequence encodes CASSLVQLAYGYTF.

This clonotype was detected only a few times. The V and J genes are TRBV4-3 and TRBJ2-1; TRBD2 might be the D (6 bases). The V gene lost 2 bases and the J gene lost 9 bases, with 14 bases spanning the gap. Germline V gene lookup returns CDR1 LGHNA and CDR2 YSLEER. This CDR3 has 14 amino acids. This CDR3 reads CASSQRDGSREQFF. The CDR3 nucleotides read TGCGCCAGCAGCCAAAGGGACGGGAGCCGTGAGCAGTTCTTC.

Comments on this clonotype: Compared with germline, one end of the junction differs, possibly owing to a read error. CDR3 DNA sequence: TGTGCCAGCAGTTTTGGTTCGACTAGCATCGATGAGCGGTTCTTC. Amino acid sequence: CASSFGSTSIDERFF. The chain links TRBV12-3 or TRBV12-4 to TRBJ2-1, with 7 bases aligning to TRBD2. CDR3 length: 15 residues.

J is TRBJ2-7 and V is TRBV6-5; the match to TRBD1 covers 11 bases. The germline CDR1 and CDR2 sequences are MNHEY and SVGAGI. V dropped 5 bases and J dropped 6; count of bases not matched to a gene: 6. This CDR3 region has 14 residues. The DNA for the CDR3 is TGTGCCAGCAGTCCCCCGGGGACAGGGGGCGAGCAGTACTTC. Translating it yields CASSPPGTGGEQYF.

DNA of the CDR3: TGTGCCAGCAGCGGAACAGTAGCGGGAGCTCACAATGAGCAGTTCTTC. Residues: CASSGTVAGAHNEQFF. The chain combines TRBV7-6 with TRBJ2-1; TRBD2 matches 9 bases. Germline V gene lookup returns CDR1 SGHVS and CDR2 FNYEAQ. The CDR3 loop spans 16 amino acids. V was clipped by 5 bases and J by 5 bases; unmatched bases: 10.

The gene calls are TRBV28 and TRBJ1-5, with 8 nucleotides matching TRBD1. The CDR3 contains 17 residues. V trimming: 6 bases; J trimming: 0 bases; junction bases outside the gene matches: 10. Germline V gives CDR1 MDHEN, CDR2 SYDVKM. The CDR3 sequence: CASSPNRGSYSNQPQHF. CDR3 DNA sequence: TGTGCCAGCAGCCCGAACAGGGGGTCCTATAGCAATCAGCCCCAGCATTTT. Together with reference TRBV28 and TRBJ1-5, the CDR3 gives the full variable domain: DVKVTQSSRYLVKRTGEKVFLECVQDMDHENMFWYRQDPGLGLRLIYFSYDVKMKEKGDIPEGYSVSREKKERFSLILESASTNQTSMYLCASSPNRGSYSNQPQHFGDGTRLSIL.